Sequencing of this T cell receptor (beta chain) was carried out in a study of T-cell reconstitution after alpha-beta-depleted transplantation in children. The CDR3 contains 15 residues. The V end was cut by 1 base, the J end by 6 bases, with 13 bases between. In germline, CDR1 is SGHAT, CDR2 FQNNGV. This clonotype was observed at least ten times. Preparation of the TCRbeta library used unique molecular identifiers. MiXCR, applied by TCRdb to the PCR reads, yields one record per CDR3 protein. The sample includes about 72,000 distinct CDR3 sequences, roughly 6.6% of them seen just once. The TCR comes from a human donor who donated a stem cell graft to a child with acute lymphoblastic leukemia. The sample was PBMCs from the stem cell graft donor, taken from the stem cell graft. V gene TRBV11-2 combines with J gene TRBJ2-4, with TRBD2 as a possible D gene (7 bases). In DNA, the CDR3 is TGTGCCAGCAGCTTAGTAGGGGGGGGCGGAAACATTCAGTACTTC. Its protein product is CASSLVGGGGNIQYF.